A selection of T cell receptor beta chains follows, all from one sample in a study of blood T cell repertoires in COVID-19. The assay was immunoSEQ multiplex PCR, and TCRdb's table has in-frame clones only and misses some. This table has about 310,000 clones, roughly 90% appearing once. Sequencing was carried out using PBMCs or T cells enriched from blood (not recorded which). Receptor source: a woman aged 25 to 39 who had recovered from COVID-19. The CDR3 runs from the conserved cysteine through the conserved F or W. A D gene is named only where the DNA matches it firmly. Size values are once, few and many counts, or a class for expanded clones, and some rows have none.

clone_size: .
j_call: TRBJ2-3
d_call: TRBD2
v_call: TRBV19
cdr3_nt: TGTGCCAGTCGAAATAGCGGGAGTGGCACAGATACGCAGTATTTT
cdr3_aa: CASRNSGSGTDTQYF

clone_size: .
j_call: TRBJ2-7
d_call: .
v_call: TRBV11-2
cdr3_nt: TGTGCCAGCAGCTTGGGCGGGTTACCCTACGAGCAGTACTTC
cdr3_aa: CASSLGGLPYEQYF

clone_size: .
j_call: TRBJ1-1
d_call: .
v_call: TRBV7-2
cdr3_nt: TGTGCCAGGGGGGGGCGTGGGAACACTGAAGCTTTCTTT
cdr3_aa: CARGGRGNTEAFF

clone_size: .
j_call: TRBJ1-2
d_call: TRBD1
v_call: TRBV19
cdr3_nt: TGTGCCAGTAGTATGACAGGGGGGATCTATGGCTACACCTTC
cdr3_aa: CASSMTGGIYGYTF

clone_size: .
j_call: TRBJ2-7
d_call: TRBD1
v_call: TRBV2
cdr3_nt: TGTGCCAGCAGTGAAGCGCAAAGGGGGCACGAGCAGTACTTC
cdr3_aa: CASSEAQRGHEQYF

clone_size: .
j_call: TRBJ1-1
d_call: .
v_call: TRBV18
cdr3_nt: TGTGCCAGCTCACCACAGGGGGTGAACACTGAAGCTTTCTTT
cdr3_aa: CASSPQGVNTEAFF

clone_size: .
j_call: TRBJ2-5
d_call: TRBD2
v_call: TRBV19
cdr3_nt: TGTGCCAGTAGTATTGGTAGCGGGATAGAGACCCAGTACTTC
cdr3_aa: CASSIGSGIETQYF

clone_size: .
j_call: TRBJ2-1
d_call: .
v_call: TRBV6-5
cdr3_nt: TGTGCCAGCAGTTACCTGGACACTTACAATGAGCAGTTCTTC
cdr3_aa: CASSYLDTYNEQFF

clone_size: .
j_call: TRBJ1-2
d_call: .
v_call: TRBV19
cdr3_nt: TGTGCCAGCCTCCCAGGCTACACTAACTATGGCTACACCTTC
cdr3_aa: CASLPGYTNYGYTF

clone_size: .
j_call: TRBJ2-1
d_call: TRBD2
v_call: TRBV29-1
cdr3_nt: TGCAGCGTTGAAGGATGGTCTAGCGGGAGGGTGGATGAGCAGTTCTTC
cdr3_aa: CSVEGWSSGRVDEQFF

clone_size: .
j_call: TRBJ2-5
d_call: TRBD2
v_call: TRBV10-3
cdr3_nt: TGTGCCATCAGTGGGGAACGCGGGAGGGCCGCAAAAAAAGAGACCCAGTACTTC
cdr3_aa: CAISGERGRAAKKETQYF

clone_size: once
j_call: TRBJ2-5
d_call: TRBD2
v_call: TRBV10-3
cdr3_nt: TGTGCCATCAGTGAGTCTTTTAGCGGGAGAGGAGAGACCCAGTACTTC
cdr3_aa: CAISESFSGRGETQYF

clone_size: .
j_call: TRBJ2-1
d_call: .
v_call: TRBV7-3
cdr3_nt: TGTGCCAGCAGCCCCCAGCGGCCCCCACACTACAATGAGCAGTTCTTC
cdr3_aa: CASSPQRPPHYNEQFF

clone_size: few
j_call: TRBJ1-5
d_call: .
v_call: TRBV10-3
cdr3_nt: TGTGCCATCAGTTCCGGGTATACCAATCAGCCCCAGCATTTT
cdr3_aa: CAISSGYTNQPQHF

clone_size: .
j_call: TRBJ2-1
d_call: TRBD2
v_call: TRBV6-2/TRBV6-3
cdr3_nt: TGTGCCAGCAGTCGCGGTCCTGGGACTACGATGGGGAATGAGCAGTTCTTC
cdr3_aa: CASSRGPGTTMGNEQFF

clone_size: .
j_call: TRBJ1-4
d_call: .
v_call: TRBV19
cdr3_nt: TGTGCCAGTAGTATATTAGGGTACGGGGGGAATGAAAAACTGTTTTTT
cdr3_aa: CASSILGYGGNEKLFF

clone_size: .
j_call: TRBJ2-7
d_call: TRBD1
v_call: TRBV5-4
cdr3_nt: TGTGCCAGCAGCTCGCAGGGGGTTCACTCCTACGAGCAGTACTTC
cdr3_aa: CASSSQGVHSYEQYF

clone_size: .
j_call: TRBJ1-6
d_call: TRBD1
v_call: TRBV11-2
cdr3_nt: TGTGCCAGCAGCTGGGACAGGGTTTCACCCCTCCACTTT
cdr3_aa: CASSWDRVSPLHF

clone_size: .
j_call: TRBJ1-4
d_call: .
v_call: TRBV15
cdr3_nt: TGTGCCACCAGCATGTTCAAAAAACTGTTTTTT
cdr3_aa: CATSMFKKLFF

clone_size: .
j_call: TRBJ2-7
d_call: TRBD2
v_call: TRBV10-3
cdr3_nt: TGTGCCATCAGTGAACAGCGGGAGTACGAGCAGTACTTC
cdr3_aa: CAISEQREYEQYF

clone_size: .
j_call: TRBJ1-6
d_call: .
v_call: TRBV10-3
cdr3_nt: TGTGCCATCAGTGATTCTAGTGTTGTGGAGAGCTCCTATAATTCACCCCTCCACTTT
cdr3_aa: CAISDSSVVESSYNSPLHF

clone_size: .
j_call: TRBJ2-1
d_call: TRBD2
v_call: TRBV30
cdr3_nt: TGTGCCCTGAGGCTAGCGGGAGGGCTACTTAATGAGCAGTTCTTC
cdr3_aa: CALRLAGGLLNEQFF

clone_size: once
j_call: TRBJ1-3
d_call: TRBD1
v_call: TRBV5-6
cdr3_nt: TGTGCCAGCACCCGGAGGACAGGGTTTGGAAACACCATATATTTT
cdr3_aa: CASTRRTGFGNTIYF

clone_size: .
j_call: TRBJ2-1
d_call: TRBD2
v_call: TRBV6-5
cdr3_nt: TGTGCCAGCAGTTACAGAAGCGGGAGGCACAATGAGCAGTTCTTC
cdr3_aa: CASSYRSGRHNEQFF

clone_size: .
j_call: TRBJ2-2
d_call: TRBD1
v_call: TRBV6-5
cdr3_nt: TGTGCCAGCGGGACAGGGCTAGACACCGGGGAGCTGTTTTTT
cdr3_aa: CASGTGLDTGELFF

clone_size: .
j_call: TRBJ2-6
d_call: .
v_call: TRBV28
cdr3_nt: TGTGCCATAACAGGGTCCTCTGGGGCCAACGTCCTGACTTTC
cdr3_aa: CAITGSSGANVLTF

clone_size: .
j_call: TRBJ1-4
d_call: .
v_call: TRBV2
cdr3_nt: TGTGCCAGCAGTGAAATTATGTATGAAAAACTGTTTTTT
cdr3_aa: CASSEIMYEKLFF

clone_size: .
j_call: TRBJ1-2
d_call: TRBD1
v_call: TRBV27
cdr3_nt: TGTGCCAGCAGCTGGGGACAGGGCGGCTATGGCTACACCTTC
cdr3_aa: CASSWGQGGYGYTF

clone_size: .
j_call: TRBJ2-3
d_call: .
v_call: TRBV29-1
cdr3_nt: TGCAGCGTTGAAGGAGGGGCGGGGTTGGGCACAGATACGCAGTATTTT
cdr3_aa: CSVEGGAGLGTDTQYF

clone_size: once
j_call: TRBJ2-1
d_call: .
v_call: TRBV7-3
cdr3_nt: TGTGCCAGCAGCTTAAGTTTGAGCTCCTACAATGAGCAGTTCTTC
cdr3_aa: CASSLSLSSYNEQFF

clone_size: .
j_call: TRBJ2-1
d_call: TRBD2
v_call: TRBV29-1
cdr3_nt: TGCAGCGTTGAAAGCAGGGACTACTACAATGAGCAGTTCTTC
cdr3_aa: CSVESRDYYNEQFF

clone_size: few
j_call: TRBJ1-6
d_call: .
v_call: TRBV7-2
cdr3_nt: TGTGCCAGCAGCTATAGAGGGTGGTCCCCCATCAATTCACCCCTCCACTTT
cdr3_aa: CASSYRGWSPINSPLHF

clone_size: .
j_call: TRBJ2-2
d_call: TRBD2
v_call: TRBV11-3
cdr3_nt: TGTGCCAGCAGCCTGGGACTAGCGGGAGGGTCGGACACCGGGGAGCTGTTTTTT
cdr3_aa: CASSLGLAGGSDTGELFF

clone_size: .
j_call: TRBJ2-5
d_call: TRBD1
v_call: TRBV27
cdr3_nt: TGTGCCAGCAGTCTAATCCGGGACAGTCGGCAAGAGACCCAGTACTTC
cdr3_aa: CASSLIRDSRQETQYF

clone_size: .
j_call: TRBJ1-5
d_call: .
v_call: TRBV19
cdr3_nt: TGTGCCAGTAGTCCCCCTAACCAGGGCCAGCCCCAGCATTTT
cdr3_aa: CASSPPNQGQPQHF

clone_size: .
j_call: TRBJ1-2
d_call: TRBD1
v_call: TRBV27
cdr3_nt: TGTGCCAGCAGTTATCGGACAGGGGAGAACGGCTACACCTTC
cdr3_aa: CASSYRTGENGYTF

clone_size: .
j_call: TRBJ2-3
d_call: TRBD2
v_call: TRBV3-1/TRBV3-2
cdr3_nt: TGTGCCAGCAGCCAAGATCTAGCGGGAGGTACGCAGTATTTT
cdr3_aa: CASSQDLAGGTQYF

clone_size: .
j_call: TRBJ2-7
d_call: .
v_call: TRBV9
cdr3_nt: TGTGCCAGCAGCATAGACAGGTCCTACGAGCAGTACTTC
cdr3_aa: CASSIDRSYEQYF

clone_size: .
j_call: TRBJ1-1
d_call: TRBD1
v_call: TRBV7-9
cdr3_nt: TGTGCCAGCAGCCCGGGACAGGGGGAGGACACTGAAGCTTTCTTT
cdr3_aa: CASSPGQGEDTEAFF

clone_size: once
j_call: TRBJ2-1
d_call: TRBD1
v_call: TRBV27
cdr3_nt: TGTGCCAGCAGGAATATGGGGACAGGCAGGGGCAATGAGCAGTTCTTC
cdr3_aa: CASRNMGTGRGNEQFF

clone_size: .
j_call: TRBJ1-5
d_call: TRBD1
v_call: TRBV10-3
cdr3_nt: TGTGCCATCAGTGACGGACAGGGGGGGACTCAGCCCCAGCATTTT
cdr3_aa: CAISDGQGGTQPQHF

clone_size: many
j_call: TRBJ1-1
d_call: .
v_call: TRBV4-3
cdr3_nt: TGCGCCAGCAGCCAAGAAATGGGCACCGTGAACACTGAAGCTTTCTTT
cdr3_aa: CASSQEMGTVNTEAFF

clone_size: .
j_call: TRBJ2-1
d_call: .
v_call: TRBV7-3
cdr3_nt: TGTGCCAGCAGCTTTTTAGGGGGGGCCTATGAGCAGTTCTTC
cdr3_aa: CASSFLGGAYEQFF

clone_size: .
j_call: TRBJ2-7
d_call: TRBD2
v_call: TRBV29-1
cdr3_nt: TGCAGCGTGTCCGGGACTAGCGGGAGTAGCCACGAGCAGTACTTC
cdr3_aa: CSVSGTSGSSHEQYF

clone_size: .
j_call: TRBJ1-1
d_call: .
v_call: TRBV28
cdr3_nt: TGTGCCAGTATTTTCAGGGTTTCCGTGAACACTGAAGCTTTCTTT
cdr3_aa: CASIFRVSVNTEAFF